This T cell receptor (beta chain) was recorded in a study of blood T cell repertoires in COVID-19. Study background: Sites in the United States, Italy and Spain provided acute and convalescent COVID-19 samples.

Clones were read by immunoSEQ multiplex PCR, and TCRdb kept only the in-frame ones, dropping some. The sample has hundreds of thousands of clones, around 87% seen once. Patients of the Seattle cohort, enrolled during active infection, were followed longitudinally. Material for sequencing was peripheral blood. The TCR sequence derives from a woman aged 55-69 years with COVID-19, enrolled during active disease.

The CDR3 region has the DNA TGTGCCAGCAGTCGACAGGGTACGGACTACGAGCAGTACTTC. It specifies CASSRQGTDYEQYF. The chain carries TRBV6-5 and TRBJ2-7; 7 bases map to TRBD1. CDR3 length equals 14 residues. V shed 5 bases, J shed 3 bases, and the junction held 7 bases outside the gene matches. Germline CDR1 reads MNHEY; CDR2 reads SVGAGI.